This entry concerns a single TCR beta chain. Its antigen is unidentified. This sample is drawn from a study of cytomegalovirus exposure and HLA in healthy donors. The study's findings and limits: Across donors, most TCRs were seen rarely, yet some public ones were widespread. Several of the most significant clusters appeared, in a later analysis, to be linked to common viral pathogens. There were reportedly fewer N-insertions in an Asian-associated ancestry cluster than the roughly 700-donor mean, in a later analysis.

CDR1 MNHEY and CDR2 SMNVEV come from the germline V gene (reference sequence). The V gene end was trimmed by 6 bases and the J gene end by 3 bases; junction bases not matched to a gene: 8. CDR3 length: 15 amino acids. Vbeta (60) and Jbeta (13) primers were used in the PCR. Repertoires were generated with immunoSEQ multiplex PCR, while TCRdb's copy carries only in-frame clones and drops some. The top ten hold 2% to 2.5% of the sample, which has some 110,000 clones, roughly 80% seen once. Although they were nominally healthy when sampled, donors likely had unrecorded immune exposures. Input material: PBMCs. This clonotype originated in a man aged 30 to 45 in good health and CMV-seronegative. The rearrangement links TRBV27 to TRBJ2-7; 10 bases are a match to TRBD1. DNA of the CDR3: TGTGCCAGCAGGCGAGGAGGGACAGGGGACTACGAGCAGTACTTC. It encodes CASRRGGTGDYEQYF.